This T cell receptor beta chain was sequenced for a study of PD-L1 blockade in urothelial cancer. This CDR3 has 16 residues. Germline CDR1 and CDR2: MNHEY and SVGAGI. V dropped 3 bases and J dropped 6; count of bases not matched to a gene: 12. Time point indicated: pretreatment peripheral blood. The method was immunoSEQ multiplex PCR; TCRdb's version includes in-frame clones alone and lacks a portion of them. The sample lists 50,000 to 65,000 clones, about four fifths occurring once. The chain uses TRBV6-5 and TRBJ1-2, with TRBD1 identical over 8 bases. The sequence was obtained from a man aged 70 or older with urothelial cancer. Sample: PBMCs, taken around atezolizumab (anti-PD-L1) treatment. The CDR3 sequence is CASSYAFAGGAHGYTF. The CDR3 DNA reads TGTGCCAGCAGTTATGCCTTTGCAGGGGGCGCCCATGGCTACACCTTC.